These 24 T cell receptor beta chains originate from one sample sequenced in a study of blood T cell repertoires in COVID-19. Data came from immunoSEQ multiplex PCR; TCRdb stores just in-frame clones and leaves some out. The sample consists of about 260,000 clones, approximately 84% of them appearing once. The sample consisted of peripheral blood. These receptors originate from a human donor in a cohort sampled during active COVID-19.

This rearrangement joins TRBV6-2 or TRBV6-3 to TRBJ2-7; 7 nucleotides agree with TRBD1. The germline gives CDR1 MNHEY, CDR2 SVGEGT. Trimming took 4 bases from V and 0 from J; bases not matched to a gene: 9. The CDR3 sequence is 16 residues long. CDR3 DNA: TGTGCCAGCAGTTCGCCCCGGACAGGCCGCTCCTACGAGCAGTACTTC. Its translation is CASSSPRTGRSYEQYF.

The gene calls are TRBV10-2 and TRBJ1-1, with D maybe TRBD1 (6 bases). Trimming removed 8 bases at V and 3 bases at J, with 13 bases between. The length of the CDR3 is 13 residues. Germline assignment: CDR1 WSHSY and CDR2 SAAADI. CDR3 DNA sequence: TGCGCCAGCGCCCCAGGACAGTACACTGAAGCTTTCTTT. Protein product: CASAPGQYTEAFF.

The chain's CDR3 is CASRSDRPNQPQHF. CDR3 sequence (DNA): TGTGCCAGCAGATCGGACAGGCCCAATCAGCCCCAGCATTTT. The gene calls are TRBV7-9 and TRBJ1-5, with TRBD1 matching 7 bases. The CDR3 sequence is 14 residues long. Germline values: CDR1 SEHNR, CDR2 FQNEAQ (reference sequence). V lost 6 bases to trimming and J lost 3 bases; unmatched junction nucleotides: 5.

The V gene is TRBV15, the J gene TRBJ2-5; 10 bases agree with TRBD2. CDR1 is LNHNV, CDR2 YYDKDF, per germline (reference sequence). The CDR3 extends over 16 amino acids. The trim removed 0 bases at V and 5 bases at J, leaving 6 bases unmatched. The CDR3 DNA sequence: TGTGCCACCAGCAGAGATGGGCTAGCGGGGGTGGAGACCCAGTACTTC. It translates to CATSRDGLAGVETQYF.

This clone was counted only a few times. The chain employs TRBV19 and TRBJ1-5, with D unclear. The CDR3 is made up of 15 amino acids. CDR1 LNHDA and CDR2 SQIVND come from the germline V gene (reference sequence). V was clipped by 3 bases and J by 0 bases, with 9 bases between them. DNA for the CDR3: TGTGCCAGTAGTATGACCAGGTCTAGCAATCAGCCCCAGCATTTT. The encoded protein is CASSMTRSSNQPQHF.

The gene calls are TRBV5-1 and TRBJ2-7; TRBD2 aligns across 10 bases. The V and J ends lost 1 base and 4 bases, in that order; junction bases with no gene match: 5. Germline V gene lookup returns CDR1 SGHRS and CDR2 YFSETQ. The CDR3 spans 15 residues. As DNA, the CDR3 is TGCGCCAGCAGCTTGAGAACTAGCGGGGCGTACGAGCAGTACTTC. This sequence encodes CASSLRTSGAYEQYF.

The chain recombines TRBV6-2 or TRBV6-3 with TRBJ1-2, with 8 bases identical to TRBD1. V lost 0 bases and J lost 8; bases outside the gene matches: 8. The CDR3 spans 15 residues. Germline values: CDR1 MNHEY, CDR2 SVGEGT. The CDR3 DNA reads as TGTGCCAGCAGTTACTCTCGTCTTACAGGGGGAGGCTACACCTTC. Its protein is CASSYSRLTGGGYTF.

The chain combines TRBV6-5 with TRBJ1-1, with a possible D match to TRBD1 (5 bases). The CDR3 runs to 14 residues. Germline loops: CDR1 MNHEY, CDR2 SVGAGI. V gave up 0 bases and J gave up 9 bases, with 14 bases separating them. The CDR3 region has the DNA TGTGCCAGCAGTTACTCCGGGGGGAAGGTTAAAGCTTTCTTT. Translating it yields CASSYSGGKVKAFF.

The chain has TRBV7-9 and TRBJ1-1; D is unclear. V was cut by 1 base and J by 1 base, with 10 bases left in between. Germline CDR1 reads SEHNR; CDR2 reads FQNEAQ (reference sequence). The CDR3 covers 15 residues. Here the CDR3 reads CASSLGYGENTEAFF. The CDR3 DNA reads as TGTGCCAGCAGCTTAGGGTACGGGGAGAACACTGAAGCTTTCTTT.

Points on this clone: The identical CDR3 is also encoded by other nucleotide sequences in the sample. The rearrangement links TRBV18 to TRBJ2-5, with 8 bases aligning to TRBD1. Trimming cost V 6 bases and J 4 bases; bases outside gene matches: 4. The CDR3 runs 13 residues. Germline V CDR1 and CDR2: KGHSH, LQKENI. Here the CDR3 reads CASSPGGRETQYF. The CDR3 bases are TGTGCCAGCTCCCCAGGGGGCCGAGAGACCCAGTACTTC.

The rearrangement uses TRBV6-4 and TRBJ1-2, with D unclear. V lost 6 bases and J lost 3, with 8 bases in between. The germline V gene encodes CDR1 MRHNA and CDR2 SNTAGT. There are 12 residues in the CDR3. CDR3 residues: CASRSTDYGYTF. The DNA of the CDR3 is TGTGCCAGCAGATCAACAGACTATGGCTACACCTTC.

This rearrangement joins TRBV7-2 to TRBJ1-3, with 7 bases aligning to TRBD1. CDR1 and CDR2 (germline): SGHTA, FQGNSA. Trimming cost V 1 base and J 1 base; bases outside gene matches: 4. CDR3 size: 16 residues. CDR3 loop: CASSLVATGSGNTIYF. The CDR3 DNA reads TGTGCCAGCAGCTTAGTGGCGACAGGGTCTGGAAACACCATATATTTT.

The chain has TRBV27 and TRBJ2-1; 10 nucleotides match TRBD2. From germline, CDR1 is MNHEY and CDR2 SMNVEV (reference sequence). V shed 2 bases and J 3 bases; nucleotides not matched to a gene: 1. The CDR3 is 15 residues long. The CDR3 here is CASSLGLAVYNEQFF. The CDR3, as DNA: TGTGCCAGCAGTTTAGGACTAGCGGTCTACAATGAGCAGTTCTTC.

The V call is TRBV5-6, the J call TRBJ1-1; 8 nucleotides line up with TRBD1. CDR3 length: 14 residues. CDR1 SGHDT and CDR2 YYEEEE come from the germline V gene. Trimming took 4 bases from V and 3 from J; bases not matched to a gene: 5. CDR3 protein: CASSPDRGDTEAFF. The DNA for the CDR3 is TGTGCCAGCAGCCCCGACAGGGGTGACACTGAAGCTTTCTTT.

The chain employs TRBV5-4 and TRBJ1-1; D unclear. V lost 1 base and J 6 bases, leaving 7 bases between the germline ends. CDR1 and CDR2 from the germline V gene are SGHNT and YYREEE (reference sequence). The CDR3 is made up of 12 amino acids. The CDR3 sequence: CASSLFSAEAFF. DNA of the CDR3: TGTGCCAGCAGCTTGTTTTCAGCTGAAGCTTTCTTT. The full variable domain, completed using reference TRBV5-4 and TRBJ1-1, is ETGVTQSPTHLIKTRGQQVTLRCSSQSGHNTVSWYQQALGQGPQFIFQYYREEENGRGNFPPRFSGLQFPNYSSELNVNALELDDSALYLCASSLFSAEAFFGQGTRLTVV.

The chain is built from TRBV28 and TRBJ1-2; 9 bases fit TRBD1. Germline V gene sequence: CDR1 MDHEN, CDR2 SYDVKM. Trimming took 7 bases from V and 1 from J; bases not matched to a gene: 10. The CDR3 consists of 16 residues. CDR3 protein: CASTSSGTGYNYGYTF. As DNA, the CDR3 is TGTGCCAGCACCAGCTCCGGGACAGGGTATAACTATGGCTACACCTTC.

This rearrangement joins TRBV28 to TRBJ1-5; TRBD1 matches 7 bases. Per germline, CDR1 MDHEN and CDR2 SYDVKM. This CDR3 is built from 13 residues. The ends lost 9 bases at V and 2 bases at J; junction bases unmatched: 4. As DNA, the CDR3 is TGTGCCAGTTTCGACAGGGGCAATCAGCCCCAGCATTTT. Translated: CASFDRGNQPQHF.

The chain combines TRBV21-1 with TRBJ1-3. TRBV21-1 corresponds to a pseudogene. The CDR3 length is 15 residues. DNA for the CDR3: TGTGCCAGCAGACAAGGAGGCTCTACTGGAAACACCATATATTTT. Residues: CASRQGGSTGNTIYF.

The V call is TRBV28, the J call TRBJ1-2; D is perhaps TRBD1 (6 bases). The germline V and J ends were trimmed by 4 bases and 1 base, with 13 bases remaining between them. CDR1 and CDR2 (germline): MDHEN, SYDVKM. The CDR3 spans 15 residues. This CDR3 reads CASSSSRGRNYGYTF. The DNA for the CDR3 is TGTGCCAGCAGTTCGTCCAGGGGCCGTAACTATGGCTACACCTTC.

The table lists this clone with a count of one. The chain carries TRBV21-1 and TRBJ2-7; the D call of TRBD2 is as the table states it, not checked on the DNA. TRBV21-1 is marked as a pseudogene. This CDR3 has 15 amino acids. The CDR3 region has the DNA TGTGCCAGCAGCAAAGGGTCCTACCATACCTACGAGCAGTACTTC. Its translation: CASSKGSYHTYEQYF.

This rearrangement joins TRBV12-5 to TRBJ2-1, with D possibly matching TRBD2 (5 bases). The CDR3 is 16 amino acids. The V gene's germline CDR1 is LGHNT and CDR2 FRNRAP. V was pared by 0 bases and J by 8 bases, with 17 bases between. This chain's CDR3 is CASGLVLSGGYDEQFF. The CDR3 DNA reads as TGTGCTAGTGGTTTGGTACTCTCCGGCGGGTACGATGAGCAGTTCTTC.

The gene calls are TRBV2 and TRBJ1-2; 7 positions match TRBD1. CDR3 size: 12 residues. Trimming removed 5 bases from V and 4 bases from J; junction bases left unmatched: 1. Germline-derived CDR1 and CDR2 are SNHLY and FYNNEI. CDR3: CASSRDSYGYTF. The CDR3 bases are TGTGCCAGCAGTCGGGACAGCTATGGCTACACCTTC.

The gene calls are TRBV28 and TRBJ1-3; D unclear. Germline CDR1 and CDR2: MDHEN and SYDVKM. Between the trimmed V and J ends, which lost 6 bases and 0 bases, there was a span of 9 bases. The CDR3 runs 14 residues. Here the CDR3 reads CASSPSGSGNTIYF. The CDR3 nucleotides read TGTGCCAGCAGCCCCTCCGGCTCTGGAAACACCATATATTTT.

The V call is TRBV27, the J call TRBJ2-6, with 7 bases aligning to TRBD1. The CDR3 length is 20 residues. V gave up 8 bases and J gave up 4 bases; unmatched junction bases: 23. Germline V gene sequence: CDR1 MNHEY, CDR2 SMNVEV (reference sequence). CDR3 residues: CASGDLKKGQKPWGANVLTF. CDR3 nucleotides: TGTGCCAGCGGAGATCTAAAAAAGGGACAGAAGCCTTGGGGGGCCAACGTCCTGACTTTC.